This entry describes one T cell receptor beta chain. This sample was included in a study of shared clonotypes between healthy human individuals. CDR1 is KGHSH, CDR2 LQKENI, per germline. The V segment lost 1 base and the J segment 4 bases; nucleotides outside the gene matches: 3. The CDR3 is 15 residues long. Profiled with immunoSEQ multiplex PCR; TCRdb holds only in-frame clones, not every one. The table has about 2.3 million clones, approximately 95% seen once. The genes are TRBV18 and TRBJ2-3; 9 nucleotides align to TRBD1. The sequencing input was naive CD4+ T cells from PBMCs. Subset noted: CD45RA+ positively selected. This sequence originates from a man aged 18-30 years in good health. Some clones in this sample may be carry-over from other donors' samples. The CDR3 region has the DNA TGTGCCAGCTCACCACAGGACAGGGGCCCAGATACGCAGTATTTT. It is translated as CASSPQDRGPDTQYF.